A single sample gave rise to the 28 T cell receptor beta chains below, sequenced in a study of OX40 agonist ivuxolimab in advanced cancers. Assay used: immunoSEQ multiplex PCR; TCRdb lists only in-frame clones, some missing. The sample lists around 31,000 clones, 90% to 95% occurring once. The sample in question was CD4+ or CD8+ T cells sorted from blood, obtained in a trial of the OX40 agonist ivuxolimab. These receptors all stem from an adult with an advanced solid tumor such as melanoma, head and neck, liver or kidney cancer.

The chain couples TRBV4-1 to TRBJ1-2; TRBD1 agrees at 7 bases. Trimming took 5 bases from V and 3 from J; bases not matched to a gene: 6. Germline CDR1 MGHRA, CDR2 YSYEKL. This CDR3 region has 14 residues. The CDR3 spells CASSYQGGDYGYTF. CDR3 DNA: TGCGCCAGCAGCTACCAGGGGGGGGACTATGGCTACACCTTC.

The rearrangement links TRBV6-4 to TRBJ2-7; D might be TRBD1 or TRBD2, each matching 7 bases. Trimming cost V 3 bases and J 8 bases, with 17 bases left between them. Germline assignment: CDR1 MRHNA and CDR2 SNTAGT. The CDR3 runs to 14 residues. CDR3 loop: CASSEGTASGKQYF. DNA for the CDR3: TGTGCCAGCAGTGAGGGGACAGCTAGCGGTAAGCAGTACTTC.

The chain has TRBV2 and TRBJ1-1; D gene ambiguous. Looked up from germline, CDR1 is SNHLY and CDR2 is FYNNEI. There are 16 residues in the CDR3. Trimming cost V 0 bases and J 0 bases, with 11 bases left between them. CDR3 sequence: CASSEALAQMNTEAFF. The CDR3 bases are TGTGCCAGCAGTGAAGCGCTTGCGCAGATGAACACTGAAGCTTTCTTT.

This sequence joins TRBV11-2 and TRBJ2-7, with 9 nucleotides matching TRBD2. J was trimmed by 2 bases and V by 5 bases; bases with no gene match: 4. CDR1 and CDR2 (germline): SGHAT, FQNNGV. The CDR3 runs to 14 residues. CDR3 sequence reads: CASSVSGRTYEQYF. The CDR3 DNA follows: TGTGCCAGCAGCGTCAGCGGGAGGACCTACGAGCAGTACTTC.

By proportion, this clone is medium-sized. The CDR3 DNA follows: TGTGCCAGCAGCCAGTGGAGGGGTGAGGGATACGAGCAGTACTTC. It specifies CASSQWRGEGYEQYF. The chain joins TRBV14 to TRBJ2-7; perhaps TRBD2 as D (6 bases). With 3 bases removed from V and 4 bases from J, the gap between germline ends came to 16 bases. CDR1 and CDR2 (germline): SGHDN, FVKESK. The CDR3 runs 15 residues.

The rearrangement joins TRBV9 to TRBJ2-1; D is possibly TRBD2 (6 bases). The CDR3 is 16 amino acids. Per the germline V gene, CDR1 is SGDLS and CDR2 is YYNGEE. Trimming removed 0 bases at V and 3 bases at J, with 13 bases between. CDR3 protein: CASSVAVGLVYNEQFF. The CDR3 DNA is TGTGCCAGCAGCGTAGCTGTGGGACTGGTCTACAATGAGCAGTTCTTC.

This clone came up once. The DNA for the CDR3 is TGTGCCAGCCTCCGTCGGGGGCGGGAGCTGTACGAGCAGTACTTC. Amino acid sequence: CASLRRGRELYEQYF. This sequence joins TRBV6-5 and TRBJ2-7; perhaps TRBD2 as D (7 bases). Trimming took 8 bases from V and 4 from J, leaving 21 bases between them. From germline, CDR1 is MNHEY and CDR2 SVGAGI. The CDR3 sequence is 15 residues long.

The V gene is TRBV5-1, the J gene TRBJ2-5; D unclear. The CDR3 has 12 residues. The germline V gene encodes CDR1 SGHRS and CDR2 YFSETQ. The V end lost 3 bases, the J end lost 0 bases, and 3 bases lay between the germline ends. CDR3 residues: CASSWNQETQYF. In nucleotides, the CDR3 is TGCGCCAGCAGCTGGAACCAAGAGACCCAGTACTTC.

The chain recombines TRBV21-1 with TRBJ2-3; the D segment call TRBD2 is taken from the table without a DNA check. TRBV21-1 is reported as a pseudogene. The CDR3 has 19 amino acids. CDR3 nucleotide sequence: TGTGCCAGCAGCACCCCTGGGGCGAAGCGGGAGGGGGGCGAAGATACGCAGTATTTT. It codes for CASSTPGAKREGGEDTQYF.

The chain recombines TRBV5-4 with TRBJ2-2; D gene unclear. Germline V gene lookup returns CDR1 SGHNT and CDR2 YYREEE (reference sequence). CDR3 size: 14 residues. Trimming removed 4 bases at V and 1 base at J, with 8 bases between. CDR3 residues: CASSEPLNTGELFF. DNA of the CDR3: TGTGCCAGCAGCGAACCACTGAACACCGGGGAGCTGTTTTTT.

In DNA, the CDR3 is TGTGCCAGCAGTTTTTTCGGACAGGGGTCGGCCAAAAACATTCAGTACTTC. The encoded protein is CASSFFGQGSAKNIQYF. The gene calls are TRBV28 and TRBJ2-4, with 9 bases that match TRBD1. Per the germline V gene, CDR1 is MDHEN and CDR2 is SYDVKM. The trim removed 3 bases at V and 1 base at J, leaving 7 bases unmatched. The CDR3 is made up of 17 amino acids.

V is TRBV9 and J is TRBJ2-1; 8 nucleotides agree with TRBD1. Losses at the gene ends were 0 bases for V and 0 bases for J; bases not matched to a gene: 5. CDR1 is SGDLS and CDR2 is YYNGEE in the germline V gene. This CDR3 has 17 amino acids. This CDR3 reads CASSVATGGSSYNEQFF. In nucleotides, the CDR3 is TGTGCCAGCAGCGTAGCTACAGGGGGTAGCTCCTACAATGAGCAGTTCTTC.

This chain uses TRBV12-2 with TRBJ2-3; the DNA was not used to check the table's D call, TRBD1. TRBV12-2 counts as a pseudogene. There are 17 residues in the CDR3. The CDR3 DNA sequence: TGTGCAAGTCGCTTAGGGCAGGGCCGGATAAGCACAGATACGCAGTATTTT. It codes for CASRLGQGRISTDTQYF.

The chain links TRBV28 to TRBJ2-2, with TRBD2 matching over 11 bases. The CDR3 length is 16 residues. J gave up 5 bases and V 6 bases, and 8 bases lay outside the gene matches. The germline V gene encodes CDR1 MDHEN and CDR2 SYDVKM. This CDR3 is CASSVAGGPGTGELFF. The CDR3 region has the DNA TGTGCCAGCAGCGTAGCGGGGGGGCCCGGAACCGGGGAGCTGTTTTTT.

The chain is built from TRBV5-1 and TRBJ1-3, with 7 bases that match TRBD1. CDR3 size: 13 residues. J was trimmed by 1 base and V by 5 bases; bases with no gene match: 0. Germline V gene data show CDR1 as SGHRS and CDR2 as YFSETQ. In nucleotides, the CDR3 is TGCGCCAGCAGGGACAGGTCTGGAAACACCATATATTTT. This codes for CASRDRSGNTIYF.

The chain recombines TRBV19 with TRBJ1-5; 9 bases match TRBD1. Per germline, CDR1 LNHDA and CDR2 SQIVND (reference sequence). The CDR3 extends over 16 amino acids. The trim removed 4 bases at V and 2 bases at J, leaving 6 bases unmatched. The CDR3 DNA reads TGTGCCAGTAGTAAACAGGGGGCGCCCGGCAATCAGCCCCAGCATTTT. It codes for CASSKQGAPGNQPQHF.

This clone was seen once. V is TRBV30 and J is TRBJ2-7, with 8 bases fitting TRBD2. CDR3 size: 15 residues. V shed 0 bases and J 2 bases; nucleotides not matched to a gene: 6. Germline lookup yields CDR1 GTSNPN and CDR2 SVGIG (reference sequence). This CDR3 is CAWSVGLAGAYEQYF. CDR3 sequence (DNA): TGTGCCTGGAGTGTAGGGCTAGCGGGTGCCTACGAGCAGTACTTC.

The chain carries TRBV27 and TRBJ2-1; D call uncertain. Deletions cut 5 bases from V and 9 bases from J, with 11 bases between. This CDR3 comprises 12 residues. Germline lookup yields CDR1 MNHEY and CDR2 SMNVEV (reference sequence). CDR3 sequence (DNA): TGTGCCAGCAGTCCCCCTGGTGGTGAGCAGTTCTTC. Encoded protein: CASSPPGGEQFF.

V and J are TRBV7-3 and TRBJ2-2; D is possibly TRBD2 (6 bases). This CDR3 region has 14 residues. Germline assignment: CDR1 SGHTA and CDR2 FQGTGA. The V gene lost 5 bases and the J gene lost 5 bases, with 12 bases spanning the gap. The CDR3 region is CASSPLGGTGELFF. DNA for the CDR3: TGTGCCAGCAGCCCCCTTGGGGGGACCGGGGAGCTGTTTTTT.

DNA for the CDR3: TGCACCAGCGACAGGGCTAATGAGCAGTTCTTC. It encodes CTSDRANEQFF. The rearrangement uses TRBV1 and TRBJ2-1; the table's TRBD1 call for D was not verified on the DNA. TRBV1 is an annotated pseudogene. This CDR3 comprises 11 residues.

V and J are TRBV4-3 and TRBJ2-7, with 8 bases lining up with TRBD1. Germline loops: CDR1 LGHNA, CDR2 YSLEER. With 4 bases clipped from V and 1 base from J, the junction kept 6 bases outside the gene matches. The length of the CDR3 is 15 residues. The CDR3 DNA follows: TGCGCCAGCAGCCCAGGACAGGGCAGTTCCTACGAGCAGTACTTC. It codes for CASSPGQGSSYEQYF.

This chain joins TRBV2 and TRBJ2-5; 7 bases match TRBD1. Looked up from germline, CDR1 is SNHLY and CDR2 is FYNNEI. V shed 1 base and J 4 bases; nucleotides not matched to a gene: 12. This CDR3 is 17 amino acids long. CDR3 in amino acids: CASSEGPGQSITETQYF. The CDR3 DNA sequence: TGTGCCAGCAGTGAAGGCCCGGGACAGAGTATAACAGAGACCCAGTACTTC.

The chain employs TRBV6-1 and TRBJ2-7; the D gene is possibly TRBD2 (5 bases). V gave up 3 bases and J gave up 5 bases, with 20 bases separating them. The CDR3 extends over 16 amino acids. The germline gives CDR1 MNHNS, CDR2 SASEGT. CDR3 coding DNA: TGTGCCAGCAGTGAGTTGGACTCCCTCAACCGGCACGAGCAGTACTTC. The encoded protein is CASSELDSLNRHEQYF.

The chain links TRBV2 to TRBJ2-5, with D perhaps matching TRBD2 (6 bases). Germline V gene sequence: CDR1 SNHLY, CDR2 FYNNEI. Trimming stripped 7 bases from V and 7 bases from J, with 22 bases between. This CDR3 is built from 15 residues. Here the CDR3 DNA reads TGTGCCAGCATCTGGGGGTGGTCTAGCGAGTTGACCCAGTACTTC. Protein product: CASIWGWSSELTQYF.

This sequence joins TRBV6-9 and TRBJ2-7; D unresolved. Germline values: CDR1 MNHGY, CDR2 SVAAGI. V was pared by 7 bases and J by 3 bases, with 16 bases between. The CDR3 is 14 amino acids. CDR3 bases: TGTGCCAGCACCCCTTTGCAGGATCTCTACGAGCAGTACTTC. This sequence encodes CASTPLQDLYEQYF.

The chain has TRBV19 and TRBJ1-1; no clear D gene. This CDR3 region has 13 residues. Germline CDR1 and CDR2: LNHDA and SQIVND (reference sequence). The V gene lost 7 bases and the J gene lost 3 bases, with 12 bases spanning the gap. CDR3 sequence reads: CASTQSGYTEAFF. DNA for the CDR3: TGTGCCAGTACCCAATCGGGTTACACTGAAGCTTTCTTT.

A note on this clone: A far larger clone is a single base away, which makes a read error likely. Other DNA sequences in this specimen translate into the identical CDR3. The chain has TRBV30 and TRBJ2-1, with 10 bases lining up with TRBD2. From germline, CDR1 is GTSNPN and CDR2 SVGIG (reference sequence). J lost 6 bases, V lost 0 bases, and 5 bases had no gene match. This CDR3 has 15 amino acids. The DNA of the CDR3 is TGTGCCTGGAGTGTAGGGCTAGCGGGGGTCAATGAGCAGTTCTTC. Protein: CAWSVGLAGVNEQFF.

The CDR3 region is CASSQAPGASGTGEQYF. The CDR3 region has the DNA TGCGCCAGCAGCCAAGCCCCAGGGGCTAGCGGAACGGGCGAGCAGTACTTC. The V call is TRBV4-3, the J call TRBJ2-7, with a tentative D call TRBD2 (7 bases). Trimming stripped 1 base from V and 6 bases from J, with 22 bases between. This CDR3 is 17 amino acids long. Germline CDR1 is LGHNA and CDR2 is YSLEER.